The T cell receptor beta chain under discussion was sequenced for a study of CD8+ T cells in alopecia areata. Overall study context: The drug, tofacitinib, lasted 6 to 18 months, followed by 6 months off drug. Study-wide points: Affected scalp, especially in alopecia totalis/universalis, had a higher clonality than normal scalp did.

Alopecia areata patients gave lesional scalp punch biopsies and peripheral blood samples. Concerning this clone: No antigen is known for it. An end of the junction differs from the germline gene, which may be a read error. The sample holds other DNA sequences that translate to the same CDR3.

TCR sequencing used cDNA made by reverse transcription of extracted RNA. TCRdb's copy holds only in-frame clones and misses some; the assay was immunoSEQ multiplex PCR. The sample holds 170,000 or so clones, 63% seen once. The length of the CDR3 is 12 residues. The germline CDR1 and CDR2 sequences are SQVTM and ANQGSEA. The receptor was derived from a human donor with alopecia areata. The source was CD4+ T cells sorted from blood, collected at week 0. The V gene is TRBV29-1, the J gene TRBJ2-7; D remains ambiguous. CDR3 in DNA: TGCAGCGTTCAAGACGGCTCCTACGAGCAGTACTTC. Translating gives CSVQDGSYEQYF.